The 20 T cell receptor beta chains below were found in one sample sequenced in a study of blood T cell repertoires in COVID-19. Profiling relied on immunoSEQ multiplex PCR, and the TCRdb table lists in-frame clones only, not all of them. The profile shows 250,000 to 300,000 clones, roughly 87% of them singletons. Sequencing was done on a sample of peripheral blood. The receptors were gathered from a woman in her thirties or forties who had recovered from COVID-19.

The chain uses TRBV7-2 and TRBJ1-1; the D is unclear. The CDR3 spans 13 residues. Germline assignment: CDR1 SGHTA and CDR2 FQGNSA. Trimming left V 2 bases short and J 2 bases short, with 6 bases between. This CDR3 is CASSLSVNTEAFF. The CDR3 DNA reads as TGTGCCAGCAGCTTAAGCGTAAACACTGAAGCTTTCTTT.

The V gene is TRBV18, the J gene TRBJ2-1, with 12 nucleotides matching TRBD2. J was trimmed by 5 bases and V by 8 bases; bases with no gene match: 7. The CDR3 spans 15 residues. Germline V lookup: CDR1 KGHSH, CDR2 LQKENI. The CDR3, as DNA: TGTGCCAGCGCCACAAGACTAGCGGGAGACAATGAGCAGTTCTTC. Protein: CASATRLAGDNEQFF. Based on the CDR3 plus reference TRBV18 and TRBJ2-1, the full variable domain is NAGVMQNPRHLVRRRGQEARLRCSPMKGHSHVYWYRQLPEEGLKFMVYLQKENIIDESGMPKERFSAEFPKEGPSILRIQQVVRGDSAAYFCASATRLAGDNEQFFGPGTRLTVL.

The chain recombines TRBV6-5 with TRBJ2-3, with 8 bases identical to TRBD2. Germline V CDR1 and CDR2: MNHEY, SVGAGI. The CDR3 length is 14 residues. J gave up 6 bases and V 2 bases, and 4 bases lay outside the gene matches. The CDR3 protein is CASSYGTRSDTQYF. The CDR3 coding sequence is TGTGCCAGCAGTTACGGGACTAGATCCGATACGCAGTATTTT.

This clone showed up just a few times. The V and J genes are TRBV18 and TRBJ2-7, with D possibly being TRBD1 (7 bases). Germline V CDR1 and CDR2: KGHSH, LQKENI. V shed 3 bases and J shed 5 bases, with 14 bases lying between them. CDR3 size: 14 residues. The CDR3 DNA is TGTGCCAGCTCACCGCAGGGGGGCGGCGACGAGCAGTACTTC. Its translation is CASSPQGGGDEQYF.

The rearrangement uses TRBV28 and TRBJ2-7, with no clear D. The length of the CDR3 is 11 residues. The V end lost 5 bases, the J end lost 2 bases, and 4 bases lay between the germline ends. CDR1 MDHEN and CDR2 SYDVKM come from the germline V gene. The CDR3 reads CASSDTYEQYF. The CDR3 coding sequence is TGTGCCAGCAGTGACACCTACGAGCAGTACTTC.

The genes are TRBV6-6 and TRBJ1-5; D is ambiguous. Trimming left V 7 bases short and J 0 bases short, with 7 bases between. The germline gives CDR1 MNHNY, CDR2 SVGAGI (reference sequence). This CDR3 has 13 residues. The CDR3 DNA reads TGTGCCAGCACCGAGTATAGCAATCAGCCCCAGCATTTT. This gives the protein CASTEYSNQPQHF.

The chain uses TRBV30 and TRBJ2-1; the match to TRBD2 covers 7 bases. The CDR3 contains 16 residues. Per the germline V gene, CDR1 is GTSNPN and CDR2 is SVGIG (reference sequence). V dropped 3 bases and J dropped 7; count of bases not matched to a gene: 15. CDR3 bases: TGTGCCTGGAGCCTTGCTGGGCTAGCGGCCTGGAATGAGCAGTTCTTC. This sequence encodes CAWSLAGLAAWNEQFF.

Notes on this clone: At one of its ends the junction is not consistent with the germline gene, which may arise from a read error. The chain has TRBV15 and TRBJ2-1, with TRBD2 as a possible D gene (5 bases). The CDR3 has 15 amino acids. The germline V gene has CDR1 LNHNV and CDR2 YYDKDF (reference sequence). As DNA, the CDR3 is TGTGCCACCAGCAGAGATCGTACTGGGCGGGTCGAGAAAGTCTTC. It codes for CATSRDRTGRVEKVF.

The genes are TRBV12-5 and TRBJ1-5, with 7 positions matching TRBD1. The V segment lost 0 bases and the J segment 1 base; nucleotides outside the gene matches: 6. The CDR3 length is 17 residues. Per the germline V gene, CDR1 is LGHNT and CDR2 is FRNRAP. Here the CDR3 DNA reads TGTGCTAGTGGTTTGGTAACAGGGGTTAGCAGCAATCAGCCCCAGCATTTT. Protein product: CASGLVTGVSSNQPQHF.

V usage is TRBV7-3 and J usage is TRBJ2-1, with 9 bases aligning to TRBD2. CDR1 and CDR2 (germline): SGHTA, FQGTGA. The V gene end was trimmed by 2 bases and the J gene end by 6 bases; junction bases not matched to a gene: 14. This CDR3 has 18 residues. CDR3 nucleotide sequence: TGTGCCAGCAGCTTATGGGCTAGCGGGGCGTCAATATTCAATGAGCAGTTCTTC. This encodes CASSLWASGASIFNEQFF.

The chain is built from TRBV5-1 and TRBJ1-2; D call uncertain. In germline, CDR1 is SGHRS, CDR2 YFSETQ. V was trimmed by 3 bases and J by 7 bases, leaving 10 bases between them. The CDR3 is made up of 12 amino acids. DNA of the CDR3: TGCGCCAGCAGCTCCCCGAGATCTGGCTACACCTTC. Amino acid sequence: CASSSPRSGYTF.

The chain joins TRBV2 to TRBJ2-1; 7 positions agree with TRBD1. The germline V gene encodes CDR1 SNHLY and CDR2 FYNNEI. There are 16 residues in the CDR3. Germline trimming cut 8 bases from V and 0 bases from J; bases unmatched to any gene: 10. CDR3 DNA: TGTGCCAGCCGACAGGGACATTTCTCCTCCTACAATGAGCAGTTCTTC. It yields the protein CASRQGHFSSYNEQFF.

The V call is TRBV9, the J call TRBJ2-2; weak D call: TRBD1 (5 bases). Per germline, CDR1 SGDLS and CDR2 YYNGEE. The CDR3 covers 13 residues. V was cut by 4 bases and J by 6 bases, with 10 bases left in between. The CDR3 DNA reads TGTGCCAGCAGCTTCAGGGTTCCCGGGGAGCTGTTTTTT. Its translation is CASSFRVPGELFF.

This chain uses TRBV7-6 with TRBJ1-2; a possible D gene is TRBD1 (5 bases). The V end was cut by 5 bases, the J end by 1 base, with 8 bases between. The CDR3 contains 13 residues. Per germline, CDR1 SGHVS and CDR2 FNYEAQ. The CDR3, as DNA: TGTGCCAGCAGCACCGACAGTAACTATGGCTACACCTTC. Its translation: CASSTDSNYGYTF.

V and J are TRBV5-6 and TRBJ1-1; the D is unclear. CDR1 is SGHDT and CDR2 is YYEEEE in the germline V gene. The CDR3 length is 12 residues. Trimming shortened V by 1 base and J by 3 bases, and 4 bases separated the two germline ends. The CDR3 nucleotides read TGTGCCAGCAGCTTGCTGTACACTGAAGCTTTCTTT. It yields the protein CASSLLYTEAFF.

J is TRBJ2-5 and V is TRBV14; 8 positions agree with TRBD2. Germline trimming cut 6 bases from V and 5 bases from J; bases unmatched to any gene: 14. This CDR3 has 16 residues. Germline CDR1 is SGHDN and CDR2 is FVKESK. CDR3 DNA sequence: TGTGCCAGCAGTCAGGGGAGGCGGGAGGTTAGGGAGACCCAGTACTTC. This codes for CASSQGRREVRETQYF. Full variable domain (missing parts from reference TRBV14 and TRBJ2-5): EAGVTQFPSHSVIEKGQTVTLRCDPISGHDNLYWYRRVMGKEIKFLLHFVKESKQDESGMPNNRFLAERTGGTYSTLKVQPAELEDSGVYFCASSQGRREVRETQYFGPGTRLLVL.

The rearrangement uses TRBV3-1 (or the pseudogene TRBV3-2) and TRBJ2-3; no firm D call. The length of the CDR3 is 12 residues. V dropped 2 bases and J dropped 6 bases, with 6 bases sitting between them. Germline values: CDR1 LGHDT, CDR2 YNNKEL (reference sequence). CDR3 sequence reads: CASSQLLDTQYF. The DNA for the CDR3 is TGTGCCAGCAGCCAATTATTGGATACGCAGTATTTT.

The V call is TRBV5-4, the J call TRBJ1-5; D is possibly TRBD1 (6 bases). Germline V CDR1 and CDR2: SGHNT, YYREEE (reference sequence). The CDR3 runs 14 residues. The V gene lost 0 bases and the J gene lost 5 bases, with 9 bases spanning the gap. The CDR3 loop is CASSLEGGDQPQHF. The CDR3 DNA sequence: TGTGCCAGCAGCTTGGAGGGGGGGGATCAGCCCCAGCATTTT.

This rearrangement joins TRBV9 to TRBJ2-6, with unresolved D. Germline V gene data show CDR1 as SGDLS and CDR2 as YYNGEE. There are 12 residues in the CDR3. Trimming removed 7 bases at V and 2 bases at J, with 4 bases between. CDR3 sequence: CASRTGANVLTF. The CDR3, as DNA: TGTGCCAGCCGTACTGGGGCCAACGTCCTGACTTTC.

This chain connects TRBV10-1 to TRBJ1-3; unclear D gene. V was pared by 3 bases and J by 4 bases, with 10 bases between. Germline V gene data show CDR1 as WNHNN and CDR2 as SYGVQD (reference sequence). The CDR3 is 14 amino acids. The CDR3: CASSEDTVGNTIYF. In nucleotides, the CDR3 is TGCGCCAGCAGTGAAGACACCGTGGGAAACACCATATATTTT.